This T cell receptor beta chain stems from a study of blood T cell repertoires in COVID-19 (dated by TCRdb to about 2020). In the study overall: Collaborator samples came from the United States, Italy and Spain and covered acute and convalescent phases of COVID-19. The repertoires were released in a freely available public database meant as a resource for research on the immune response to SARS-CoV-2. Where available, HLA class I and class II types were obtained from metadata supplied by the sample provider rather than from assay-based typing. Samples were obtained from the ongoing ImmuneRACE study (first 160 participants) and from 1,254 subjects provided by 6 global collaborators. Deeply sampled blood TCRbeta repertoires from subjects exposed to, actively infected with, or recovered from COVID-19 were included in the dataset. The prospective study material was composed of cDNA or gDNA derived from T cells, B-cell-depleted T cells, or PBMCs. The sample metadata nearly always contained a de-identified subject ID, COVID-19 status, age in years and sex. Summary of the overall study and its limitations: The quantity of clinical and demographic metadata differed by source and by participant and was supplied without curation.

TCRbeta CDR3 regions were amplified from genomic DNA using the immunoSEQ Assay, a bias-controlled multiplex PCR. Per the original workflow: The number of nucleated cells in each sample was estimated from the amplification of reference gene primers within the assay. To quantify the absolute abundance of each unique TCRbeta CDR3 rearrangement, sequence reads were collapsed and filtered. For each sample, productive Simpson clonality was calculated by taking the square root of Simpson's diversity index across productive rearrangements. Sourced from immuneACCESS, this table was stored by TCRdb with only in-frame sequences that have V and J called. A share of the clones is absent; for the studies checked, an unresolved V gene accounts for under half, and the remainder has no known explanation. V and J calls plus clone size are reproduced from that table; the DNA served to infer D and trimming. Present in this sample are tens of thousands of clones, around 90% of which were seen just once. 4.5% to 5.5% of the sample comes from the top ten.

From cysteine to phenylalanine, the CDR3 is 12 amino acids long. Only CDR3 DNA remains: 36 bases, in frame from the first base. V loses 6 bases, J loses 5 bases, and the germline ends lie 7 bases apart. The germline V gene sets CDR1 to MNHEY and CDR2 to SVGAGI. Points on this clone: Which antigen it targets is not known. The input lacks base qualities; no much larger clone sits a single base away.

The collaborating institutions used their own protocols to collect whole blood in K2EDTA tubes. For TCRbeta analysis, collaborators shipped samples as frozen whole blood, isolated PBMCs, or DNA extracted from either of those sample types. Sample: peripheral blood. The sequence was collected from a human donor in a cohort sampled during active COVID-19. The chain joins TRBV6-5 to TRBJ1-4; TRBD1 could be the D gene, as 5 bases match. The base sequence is TGTGCCAGCAGCTCAGGGAATGAAAAACTGTTTTTT. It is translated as CASSSGNEKLFF.